This T cell receptor (beta chain) was identified during a study of vaccination and CD4 T cells after COVID-19. Study background: Overlapping spike peptides served as the stimulus for the cells. These peptides came from SARS-CoV-2 and from the common cold coronaviruses HCoV-NL63, HCoV-OC43 and HCoV-229E. Cultures that served as controls received a CEFX pool, an HIV-1 Nef pool, or no peptide.

Remarks on this clonotype: The antigen is unknown.

Treatment reported: roughly 10-day PBMC culture with coronavirus spike peptide pools or control peptides (ViraFEST assay). The ends lost 4 bases at V and 2 bases at J; junction bases unmatched: 9. This CDR3 is 16 amino acids long. Per germline, CDR1 MNHEY and CDR2 SVGEGT. The Oncomine TCR Beta short-read assay sequenced DNA from cultured CD4+ T cells. Genomic DNA was isolated from CD4+ T cells that had been cultured. In TCRdb, the PCR reads were re-called with MiXCR into one record per CDR3 protein. The table records roughly 14,000 distinct CDR3 sequences, about 67% of them present only once. The TCR was taken from a human donor who had recovered from COVID-19. Sequenced sample: CD4+ T cells from blood, cultured in vitro. The rearrangement joins TRBV6-2 or TRBV6-3 to TRBJ2-5, with 8 bases lining up with TRBD2. This chain's CDR3 is CASSSQGSGTQETQYF. Here the CDR3 DNA reads TGTGCCAGCAGTTCTCAGGGTAGCGGGACGCAAGAGACCCAGTACTTC.